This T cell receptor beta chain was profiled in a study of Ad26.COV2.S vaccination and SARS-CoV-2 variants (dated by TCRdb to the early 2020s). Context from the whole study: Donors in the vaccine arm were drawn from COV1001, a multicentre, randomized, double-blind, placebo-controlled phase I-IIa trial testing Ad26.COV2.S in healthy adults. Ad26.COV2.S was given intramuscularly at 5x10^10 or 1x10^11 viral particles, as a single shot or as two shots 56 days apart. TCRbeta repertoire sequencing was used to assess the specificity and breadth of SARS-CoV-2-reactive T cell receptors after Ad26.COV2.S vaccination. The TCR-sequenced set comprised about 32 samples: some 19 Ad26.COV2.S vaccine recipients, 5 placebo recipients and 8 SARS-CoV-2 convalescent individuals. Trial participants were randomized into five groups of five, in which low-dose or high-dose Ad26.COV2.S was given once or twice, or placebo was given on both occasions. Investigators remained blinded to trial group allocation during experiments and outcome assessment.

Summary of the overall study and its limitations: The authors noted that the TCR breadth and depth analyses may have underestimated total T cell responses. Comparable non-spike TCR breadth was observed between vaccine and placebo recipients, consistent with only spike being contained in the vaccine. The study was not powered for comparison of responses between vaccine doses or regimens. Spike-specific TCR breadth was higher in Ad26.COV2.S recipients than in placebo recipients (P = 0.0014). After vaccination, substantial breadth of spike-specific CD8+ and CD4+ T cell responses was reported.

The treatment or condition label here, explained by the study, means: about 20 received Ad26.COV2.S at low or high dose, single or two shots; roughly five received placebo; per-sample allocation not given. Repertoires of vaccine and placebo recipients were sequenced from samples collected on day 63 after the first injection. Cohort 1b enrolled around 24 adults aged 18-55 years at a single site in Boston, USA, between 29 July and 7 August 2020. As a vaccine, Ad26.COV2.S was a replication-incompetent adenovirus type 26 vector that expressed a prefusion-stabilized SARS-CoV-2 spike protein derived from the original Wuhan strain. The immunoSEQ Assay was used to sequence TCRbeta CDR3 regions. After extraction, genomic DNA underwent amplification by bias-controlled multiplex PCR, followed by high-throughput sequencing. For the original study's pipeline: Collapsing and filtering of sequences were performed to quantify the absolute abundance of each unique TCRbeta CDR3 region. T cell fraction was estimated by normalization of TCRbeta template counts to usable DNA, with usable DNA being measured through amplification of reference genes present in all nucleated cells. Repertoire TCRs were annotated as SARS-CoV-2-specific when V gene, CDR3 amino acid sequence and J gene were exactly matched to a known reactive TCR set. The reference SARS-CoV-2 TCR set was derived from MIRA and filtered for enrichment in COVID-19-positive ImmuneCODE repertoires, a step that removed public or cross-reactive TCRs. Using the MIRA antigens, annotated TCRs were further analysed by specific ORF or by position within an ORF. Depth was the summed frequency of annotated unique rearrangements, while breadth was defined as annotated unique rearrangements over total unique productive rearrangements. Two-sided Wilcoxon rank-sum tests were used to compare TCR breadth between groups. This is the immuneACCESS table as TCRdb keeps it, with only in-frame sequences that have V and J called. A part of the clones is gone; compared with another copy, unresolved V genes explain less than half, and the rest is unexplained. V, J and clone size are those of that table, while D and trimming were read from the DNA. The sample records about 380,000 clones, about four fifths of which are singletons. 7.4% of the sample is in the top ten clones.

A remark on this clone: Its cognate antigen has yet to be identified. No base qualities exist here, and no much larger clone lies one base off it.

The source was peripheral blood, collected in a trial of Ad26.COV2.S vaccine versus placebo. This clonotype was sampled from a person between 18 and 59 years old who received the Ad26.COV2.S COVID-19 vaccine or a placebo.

In nucleotides, the sequence is TGTGCCAGCAGTTTGGACAGGGGGCGTGAGCAGTTCTTC. Translated, this gives CASSLDRGREQFF. The sequence is built from TRBV12-3 or TRBV12-4 and TRBJ2-1; a stretch of 11 junction bases matches TRBD1. The CDR3 sequence holds 13 residues, the cysteine and phenylalanine included. The DNA shown is the 39-base CDR3, in frame from base 1. V ends up 3 bases short and J 9 bases short, with an unmatched junction base count of 1.